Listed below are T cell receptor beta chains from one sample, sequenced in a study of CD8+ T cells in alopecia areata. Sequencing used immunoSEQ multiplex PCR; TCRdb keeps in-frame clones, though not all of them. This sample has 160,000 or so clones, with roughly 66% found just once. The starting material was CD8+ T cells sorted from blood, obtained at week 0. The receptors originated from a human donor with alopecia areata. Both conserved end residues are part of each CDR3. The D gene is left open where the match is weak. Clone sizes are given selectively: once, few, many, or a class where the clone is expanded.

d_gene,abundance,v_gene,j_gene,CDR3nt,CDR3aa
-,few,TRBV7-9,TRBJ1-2,TGTGCCAGCAGCTTATTTGGGGGCGTCTATGGCTACACCTTC,CASSLFGGVYGYTF
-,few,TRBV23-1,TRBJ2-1,TGCGCCAGCAGTCAAACCCTCCCAGGGGACAATGAGCAGTTCTTC,CASSQTLPGDNEQFF
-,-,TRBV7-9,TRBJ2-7,TGTGCCAGCAGCTTAACAGCCGTCTACGAGCAGTACTTC,CASSLTAVYEQYF
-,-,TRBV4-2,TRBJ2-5,TGTGCCAGCAGCCAAGGGGCTCGCCTGGGGGAGACCCAGTACTTC,CASSQGARLGETQYF
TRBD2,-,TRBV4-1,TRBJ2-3,TGCGCCAGCAGCCAAGTCCAGCGGGGGGGCACAGATACGCAGTATTTT,CASSQVQRGGTDTQYF
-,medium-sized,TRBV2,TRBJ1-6,TGTGCCAGCAGTGATTGGGGACAAACTAATTCACCCCTCCACTTT,CASSDWGQTNSPLHF
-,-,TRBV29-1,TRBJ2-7,TGCAGCGTTGATACGGGTAGGCAGTACTTC,CSVDTGRQYF
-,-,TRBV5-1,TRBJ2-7,TGCGCCAGCAGACTTGGGGCGGGGAGCTCCTACGAGCAGTACTTC,CASRLGAGSSYEQYF
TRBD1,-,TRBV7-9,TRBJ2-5,TGTGCCAGCAGCCCCCGGACAGGGGGGGAGACCCAGTACTTC,CASSPRTGGETQYF
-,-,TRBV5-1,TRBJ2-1,TGCGCCAGCAGCGCTACCGGGACTCCCGGAAGCTCCTACAATGAGCAGTTCTTC,CASSATGTPGSSYNEQFF
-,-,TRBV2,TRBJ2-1,TGTGCCAGCAGGAACCCTAGGGAGTCGGGGGACAATGAGCAGTTCTTC,CASRNPRESGDNEQFF
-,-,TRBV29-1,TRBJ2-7,TGCAGCGTGGAGTTCGGGGGGCGGTCCTACGAGCAGTACTTC,CSVEFGGRSYEQYF
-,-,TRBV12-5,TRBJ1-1,TGTGCTAGTGGTCAACAGGGATTTGAAGCTTTCTTT,CASGQQGFEAFF
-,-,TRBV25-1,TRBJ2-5,TGTGCCAGCAGTGATGAATGGTCGATGTTGGAGACCCAGTACTTC,CASSDEWSMLETQYF
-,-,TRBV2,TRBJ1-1,TGTGCCAGCAACCCGACGCCGAACACTGAAGCTTTCTTT,CASNPTPNTEAFF
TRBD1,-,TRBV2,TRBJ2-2,TGTGCCAGCAGCAGGACAGGGGCCCTTGACACCGGGGAGCTGTTTTTT,CASSRTGALDTGELFF
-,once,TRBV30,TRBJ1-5,TGTGCCTGGAGTGACTCCGATCAGCCCCAGCATTTT,CAWSDSDQPQHF
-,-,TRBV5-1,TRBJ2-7,TGCGCCAGCAGCCCCGGCAAGCGGGAGCAGTACTTC,CASSPGKREQYF
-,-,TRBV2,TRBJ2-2,TGTGCCAGCAGTGAATGGGGGGCTGACACCGGGGAGCTGTTTTTT,CASSEWGADTGELFF
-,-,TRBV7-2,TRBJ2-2,TGTGCTACGTGGGGGCCCACCGGGGAGCTGTTTTTT,CATWGPTGELFF
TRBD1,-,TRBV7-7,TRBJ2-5,TGTGCTAGCAGCCCCAAGACAGGGGGAGCTTACCAAGAAACCCAGTACTTC,CASSPKTGGAYQETQYF
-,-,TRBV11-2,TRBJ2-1,TGTGCCAGCATCTCCCAGGACGAGCAGTTCTTC,CASISQDEQFF
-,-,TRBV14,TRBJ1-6,TGTGCCAGCAGCCAAGTTGGGTGGGGCTCACCCCTCCACTTT,CASSQVGWGSPLHF
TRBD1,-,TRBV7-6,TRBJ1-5,TGTGCCAGCAGTCCGCAGGGGGCCCAGCCCCAGCATTTT,CASSPQGAQPQHF
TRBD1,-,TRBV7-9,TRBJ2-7,TGTGCCAGCAGCCCGAATCCGGGACAGGGGGCCTACGAGCAGTACTTC,CASSPNPGQGAYEQYF
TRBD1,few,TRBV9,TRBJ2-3,TGTGCCAGCAGCGTAGAGGTGACAGGGGCAGATACGCAGTATTTT,CASSVEVTGADTQYF
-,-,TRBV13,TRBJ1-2,TGTGCCAGCAGCTTAGTTCGAGGGGAAAACTATGGCTACACCTTC,CASSLVRGENYGYTF
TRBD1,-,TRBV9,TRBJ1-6,TGTGCCAGCAGTCCAGAGGGGGCGGAGAATTCACCCCTCCACTTT,CASSPEGAENSPLHF
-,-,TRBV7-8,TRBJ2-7,TGTGCCAGCAGCCCTCGTCGAGGGGCCGGGTACGAGCAGTACTTC,CASSPRRGAGYEQYF
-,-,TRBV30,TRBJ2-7,TGTGCCTGGAGTCGGTCCTACGAGCAGTACTTC,CAWSRSYEQYF
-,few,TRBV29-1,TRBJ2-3,TGCAGCGGAGGGGGCGGGGACAGTCGCACAGATACGCAGTATTTT,CSGGGGDSRTDTQYF
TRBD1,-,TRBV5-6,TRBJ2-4,TGTGCCAGCAGCTACGGGACAGGAGCCTACATTCAGTACTTC,CASSYGTGAYIQYF
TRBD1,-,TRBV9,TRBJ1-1,TGTGCCAGCAGCGTAGAGGGACAGGGAGAAGCTTTCTTT,CASSVEGQGEAFF
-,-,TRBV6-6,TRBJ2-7,TGTGCCAGCAGTCTCCCAGGGGCGGGGGATTCCTACGAGCAGTACTTC,CASSLPGAGDSYEQYF
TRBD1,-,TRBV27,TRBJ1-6,TGTGCCAGCAGTAAACGGGACAGGGGAAGCTCCTATAATTCACCCCTCCACTTT,CASSKRDRGSSYNSPLHF
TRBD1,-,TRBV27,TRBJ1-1,TGTGCCAGCAGTGGACAGGGGGCCTTCCTTAAGGCTTTCTTT,CASSGQGAFLKAFF
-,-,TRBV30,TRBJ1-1,TGTGCCTGGAGTCTGGATGGAACTGAAGCTTTCTTT,CAWSLDGTEAFF
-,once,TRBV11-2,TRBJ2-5,TGTGCCAGCAGCTTAGACTTGGCGTACCAAGAGACCCAGTACTTC,CASSLDLAYQETQYF
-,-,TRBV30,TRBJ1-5,TGTGCCTGCTCAAAAAATCAGCCCCAGCATTTC,CACSKNQPQHF
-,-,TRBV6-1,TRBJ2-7,TGTGCCAGCAGTGAAGATAGACCCTACGAGCAGTACTTC,CASSEDRPYEQYF
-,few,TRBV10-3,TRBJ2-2,TGTGCCATCACGAGGACGGGGTCCGGGGAGCTGTTTTTT,CAITRTGSGELFF
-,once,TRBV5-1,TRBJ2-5,TGCGCCAGCAGCGGGGGGTTGCAAGAGACCCAGTACTTC,CASSGGLQETQYF
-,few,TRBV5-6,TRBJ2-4,TGTGCCAGCAGCTTATCAGGGTCAGCAAACATTCAGTACTTC,CASSLSGSANIQYF
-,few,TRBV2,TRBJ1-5,TGTGCCGGGGCGGAGCGCAATCAGCCCCAGCATTTT,CAGAERNQPQHF
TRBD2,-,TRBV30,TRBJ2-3,TGTGCCTGGTGTAGCGGGGGCTCCACAGATACGCAGTATTTT,CAWCSGGSTDTQYF
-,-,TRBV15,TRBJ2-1,TGTGCCACCCTGAGGGTAGCTCGGAATGAGCAGTTCTTC,CATLRVARNEQFF
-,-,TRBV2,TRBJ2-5,TGTGCCAGCGAGGGAGGAGAGACCCAGTACTTC,CASEGGETQYF
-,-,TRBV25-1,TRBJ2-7,TGTGCCAGCAGGAGGGCAGGAGAGCGCGAGCAGTACTTC,CASRRAGEREQYF
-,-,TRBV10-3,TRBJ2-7,TGTGCCATCAGTGAGTTATTAGGCCCAACCTCCTACGAGCAGTACTTC,CAISELLGPTSYEQYF